This TCR beta chain derives from a study of identical twins. Study-wide findings and caveats: Fewer insertions characterized abundant cord blood beta clonotypes, whereas memory repertoires showed none. One should note that invariant MAIT and iNKT cells could partly confound zero-insertion analyses.

MiXCR, run by TCRdb on the 5' RACE reads, gives a single entry per CDR3 protein. The repertoire holds 550,000 to 700,000 distinct CDR3 sequences, with roughly 9.9% as singletons. This clonotype came up many times. The antigen remains undetermined. Among all donors, each was a healthy Caucasian. This CDR3 has 17 residues. Per the germline V gene, CDR1 is SGHRS and CDR2 is YFSETQ. V lost 3 bases, J lost 4 bases, and 19 bases lay in between. These data were also filed under a second study, of yellow fever vaccine responses in identical twins. That work contributes: Among the twins, the vaccine T cell response reportedly seemed partly convergent and partly personalized.

Sequencing was carried out using PBMCs. The chain joins TRBV5-1 to TRBJ2-2, with a tentative D call TRBD1 (6 bases). This receptor was taken from a woman between 18 and 29 years old in good health. The CDR3 region is CASSSQARGSVTGELFF. CDR3 in DNA: TGCGCCAGCAGCTCCCAAGCGAGGGGGTCGGTCACCGGGGAGCTGTTTTTT.